Listed below are T cell receptor beta chains from one sample, sequenced in a study of Ad26.COV2.S vaccination and SARS-CoV-2 variants. Generated by immunoSEQ multiplex PCR, the TCRdb table keeps only in-frame clones and is missing some. The repertoire holds approximately 280,000 clones, with around 87% as singletons. Sequenced material: peripheral blood, taken in a trial of Ad26.COV2.S vaccine versus placebo. These receptors were taken from a person between 18 and 59 years old who received the Ad26.COV2.S COVID-19 vaccine or a placebo. CDR3s include the opening cysteine and the closing phenylalanine or tryptophan. Each record gives: clone size, J gene, D gene, V gene, CDR3 DNA, CDR3 protein. The D gene is left open where the match is weak. Rows give clone size only sometimes, using once, few, many, or a class for an expanded clone.

clone size: NA; J gene: TRBJ1-5; D gene: NA; V gene: TRBV4-1; CDR3 DNA: TGCGCCAGCAGCCAAGTTATCGGAGGCGCCAATCAGCCCCAGCATTTT; CDR3 protein: CASSQVIGGANQPQHF
clone size: NA; J gene: TRBJ1-4; D gene: NA; V gene: TRBV4-3; CDR3 DNA: TGCGCCAGCAAGGGGTGGTCGGATGAAAAACTGTTTTTT; CDR3 protein: CASKGWSDEKLFF
clone size: once; J gene: TRBJ1-2; D gene: NA; V gene: TRBV4-1; CDR3 DNA: TGCGCCAGCCGTCTTGGCGATGGCTACACCTTC; CDR3 protein: CASRLGDGYTF
clone size: NA; J gene: TRBJ2-7; D gene: TRBD2; V gene: TRBV2; CDR3 DNA: TGTGCCAGCAGGGTACTAGCGGCCGGCAGGCAGTACTTC; CDR3 protein: CASRVLAAGRQYF
clone size: NA; J gene: TRBJ2-7; D gene: NA; V gene: TRBV15; CDR3 DNA: TGTGCCACTAGCTCCAGGGGATTTAGGACCTACGAGCAGTACTTC; CDR3 protein: CATSSRGFRTYEQYF
clone size: NA; J gene: TRBJ1-2; D gene: TRBD1; V gene: TRBV27; CDR3 DNA: TGTGCCAGCAGTACGACCTCAGGGGGTAACTATGGCTACACCTTC; CDR3 protein: CASSTTSGGNYGYTF
clone size: NA; J gene: TRBJ2-3; D gene: NA; V gene: TRBV6-1; CDR3 DNA: TGTGCCAGCAGTGAAGAGGCTCGGGCATGGGATACGCAGTATTTT; CDR3 protein: CASSEEARAWDTQYF
clone size: NA; J gene: TRBJ2-1; D gene: TRBD1; V gene: TRBV5-6; CDR3 DNA: TGTGCCAGCAGCTCGGGACAGGGTTCCGTCGGCGAAGAAGGTGAGCAGTTCTTC; CDR3 protein: CASSSGQGSVGEEGEQFF
clone size: NA; J gene: TRBJ2-7; D gene: TRBD2; V gene: TRBV3-1/TRBV3-2; CDR3 DNA: TGTGCCAGCAGCCAGGGTACTAGCGGGGGTACCTACGAGCAGTACTTC; CDR3 protein: CASSQGTSGGTYEQYF
clone size: NA; J gene: TRBJ1-2; D gene: NA; V gene: TRBV2; CDR3 DNA: TGTGCCAGCAGTGGTAACTATGGCTACACCTTC; CDR3 protein: CASSGNYGYTF
clone size: NA; J gene: TRBJ2-4; D gene: TRBD2; V gene: TRBV7-2; CDR3 DNA: TGTGCCAGCAGCTTAGTGGCGGGAGGGGTGAACATTCAGTACTTC; CDR3 protein: CASSLVAGGVNIQYF
clone size: NA; J gene: TRBJ2-1; D gene: NA; V gene: TRBV6-6; CDR3 DNA: TGTGCCAGCAGCCGTACGTTGAGTGAGCAGTTCTTC; CDR3 protein: CASSRTLSEQFF
clone size: NA; J gene: TRBJ2-3; D gene: NA; V gene: TRBV24-1; CDR3 DNA: TGTGCCACCAGTCGTACCGGGGCAAGCACAGATACGCAGTATTTT; CDR3 protein: CATSRTGASTDTQYF
clone size: NA; J gene: TRBJ1-1; D gene: NA; V gene: TRBV5-1; CDR3 DNA: TGCGCCAGCAGCTTGGGGGGATTCGGGCACAGGAGCACTGAAGCTTTCTTT; CDR3 protein: CASSLGGFGHRSTEAFF
clone size: NA; J gene: TRBJ2-1; D gene: TRBD1; V gene: TRBV2; CDR3 DNA: TGTGCCAGCACCCGGGACAGGGTTTTCAATGAGCAGTTCTTC; CDR3 protein: CASTRDRVFNEQFF
clone size: NA; J gene: TRBJ2-7; D gene: NA; V gene: TRBV2; CDR3 DNA: TGTGCCAGCAGTGAATGGGTAGGCGAGCAGTACTTC; CDR3 protein: CASSEWVGEQYF
clone size: NA; J gene: TRBJ1-2; D gene: TRBD1; V gene: TRBV19; CDR3 DNA: TGTGCCACGACAGGGGTTTTATCGGGCGGCTACACCTTC; CDR3 protein: CATTGVLSGGYTF
clone size: NA; J gene: TRBJ2-3; D gene: TRBD2; V gene: TRBV7-3; CDR3 DNA: TGTGCCAGCAGCTTAGGGAGAATGGCGGGGGGGCCGACAGATACGCAGTATTTT; CDR3 protein: CASSLGRMAGGPTDTQYF
clone size: NA; J gene: TRBJ1-1; D gene: NA; V gene: TRBV28; CDR3 DNA: TGTGCCAGCAGCCCGTTTGGGGCGGCGCGGCGGGGGGCTTTCTTT; CDR3 protein: CASSPFGAARRGAFF
clone size: NA; J gene: TRBJ1-6; D gene: NA; V gene: TRBV3-1/TRBV3-2; CDR3 DNA: TGTGCCAGCAGCCTCCAACTTACCGGGACTTCGGGGCCCCTCCACTTT; CDR3 protein: CASSLQLTGTSGPLHF
clone size: NA; J gene: TRBJ2-2; D gene: NA; V gene: TRBV24-1; CDR3 DNA: TGTGCCACCAGTGGCGGGGACAGAGCGAACACCGGGGAGCTGTTTTTT; CDR3 protein: CATSGGDRANTGELFF
clone size: NA; J gene: TRBJ1-5; D gene: NA; V gene: TRBV3-1/TRBV3-2; CDR3 DNA: TGTGCCAGCAGCCCTGTTTTCGGACAGCGCCCATATAGCAATCAGCCCCAGCATTTT; CDR3 protein: CASSPVFGQRPYSNQPQHF
clone size: NA; J gene: TRBJ2-3; D gene: NA; V gene: TRBV18; CDR3 DNA: TGTGCCAGCTCACCACCGCGGGCGGTGAGCACAGATACGCAGTATTTT; CDR3 protein: CASSPPRAVSTDTQYF
clone size: NA; J gene: TRBJ2-7; D gene: NA; V gene: TRBV19; CDR3 DNA: TGTGCCAGTAGTTTTACGGGTTACGAGCAGTACTTC; CDR3 protein: CASSFTGYEQYF
clone size: NA; J gene: TRBJ1-1; D gene: NA; V gene: TRBV4-1; CDR3 DNA: TGCGCCAGCAGCCAAGGAACGGCAGGGAACACTGAAGCTTTCTTT; CDR3 protein: CASSQGTAGNTEAFF
clone size: NA; J gene: TRBJ1-1; D gene: NA; V gene: TRBV5-6; CDR3 DNA: TGTGCCAGCAGATCCCCGGGGGCGTCTGAAGCTTTCTTT; CDR3 protein: CASRSPGASEAFF
clone size: few; J gene: TRBJ1-6; D gene: NA; V gene: TRBV4-1; CDR3 DNA: TGCGCCAGCAGCCAAGTCTCGGCCAATTCACCCCTCCACTTT; CDR3 protein: CASSQVSANSPLHF
clone size: NA; J gene: TRBJ2-7; D gene: TRBD1; V gene: TRBV29-1; CDR3 DNA: TGCAGCGTTTTCACAGGGGGCGAGCAGTACTTC; CDR3 protein: CSVFTGGEQYF
clone size: NA; J gene: TRBJ2-7; D gene: TRBD2; V gene: TRBV3-1/TRBV3-2; CDR3 DNA: TGTGCCAGCAGCCAAGTGGCGGGAGCCACAACTTATTCCTACGAGCAGTACTTC; CDR3 protein: CASSQVAGATTYSYEQYF
clone size: NA; J gene: TRBJ1-1; D gene: NA; V gene: TRBV7-9; CDR3 DNA: TGTGCCAGCAGCGGTCGGGGTCAGGCTCTACCTGAAGCTTTCTTT; CDR3 protein: CASSGRGQALPEAFF
clone size: NA; J gene: TRBJ1-2; D gene: NA; V gene: TRBV18; CDR3 DNA: TGTGCCAGCTCTCGGGAAAGGGAGGACGGCTACACCTTC; CDR3 protein: CASSREREDGYTF
clone size: NA; J gene: TRBJ2-7; D gene: NA; V gene: TRBV9; CDR3 DNA: TGTGCCAGCAGCGAGGGGGGGATCACCTACGAGCAGTACTTC; CDR3 protein: CASSEGGITYEQYF
clone size: NA; J gene: TRBJ1-3; D gene: NA; V gene: TRBV18; CDR3 DNA: TGTGCCAGCTCACCACTCCGGAGCTCTGGAAACACCATATATTTT; CDR3 protein: CASSPLRSSGNTIYF
clone size: few; J gene: TRBJ1-3; D gene: TRBD1; V gene: TRBV19; CDR3 DNA: TGTGCCAGTAGTATCCGACAGGGAAGCTCTGGAAACACCATATATTTT; CDR3 protein: CASSIRQGSSGNTIYF
clone size: NA; J gene: TRBJ2-2; D gene: NA; V gene: TRBV3-1/TRBV3-2; CDR3 DNA: TGTGCCAGCAGCCATCTTCTGCCGAACACCGGGGAGCTGTTTTTT; CDR3 protein: CASSHLLPNTGELFF
clone size: NA; J gene: TRBJ1-1; D gene: NA; V gene: TRBV18; CDR3 DNA: TGTGCCAGCTCAGCCACCGGGGGCAGACGGAACACTGAAGCTTTCTTT; CDR3 protein: CASSATGGRRNTEAFF
clone size: NA; J gene: TRBJ1-1; D gene: NA; V gene: TRBV7-2; CDR3 DNA: TGTGCCAGCAGACCCGGGACCCAGAACACTGAAGCTTTCTTT; CDR3 protein: CASRPGTQNTEAFF
clone size: NA; J gene: TRBJ1-3; D gene: TRBD1; V gene: TRBV7-3; CDR3 DNA: TGTGCCAGCAGCTCTCGGACAGGGACTGGAAACACCATATATTTT; CDR3 protein: CASSSRTGTGNTIYF
clone size: NA; J gene: TRBJ2-2; D gene: TRBD2; V gene: TRBV7-2; CDR3 DNA: TGTGCCAGCAGCGCACCGGGACTAGCGGGAGGGGCCGGGGAGCTGTTTTTT; CDR3 protein: CASSAPGLAGGAGELFF
clone size: NA; J gene: TRBJ1-6; D gene: NA; V gene: TRBV18; CDR3 DNA: TGTGCCAGCTCACCAGGGGATAATTCACCCCTCCACTTT; CDR3 protein: CASSPGDNSPLHF
clone size: NA; J gene: TRBJ1-4; D gene: NA; V gene: TRBV19; CDR3 DNA: TGTGCCAGTAGTAGCCCCCGCAGGGGCGATAATGAAAAACTGTTTTTT; CDR3 protein: CASSSPRRGDNEKLFF
clone size: NA; J gene: TRBJ1-5; D gene: NA; V gene: TRBV2; CDR3 DNA: TGTGCCAGCAGTGAGGTTAGGGGAGGCAATCAGCCCCAGCATTTT; CDR3 protein: CASSEVRGGNQPQHF
clone size: NA; J gene: TRBJ2-1; D gene: NA; V gene: TRBV9; CDR3 DNA: TGTGCCAGCAGCGCACCCGGGACTCCGTACAATGAGCAGTTCTTC; CDR3 protein: CASSAPGTPYNEQFF
clone size: NA; J gene: TRBJ1-5; D gene: NA; V gene: TRBV18; CDR3 DNA: TGTGCCAGCTCCCTTCTCCAGGGGTGGGATCAGCCCCAGCATTTT; CDR3 protein: CASSLLQGWDQPQHF
clone size: NA; J gene: TRBJ1-5; D gene: NA; V gene: TRBV9; CDR3 DNA: TGTGCCAGCAGCGCCGGCGGGGGGGGAGTCGGTCAGCCCCAGCATTTT; CDR3 protein: CASSAGGGGVGQPQHF
clone size: once; J gene: TRBJ2-4; D gene: TRBD1; V gene: TRBV2; CDR3 DNA: TGTGCCAGCAGTCAGGACAGGGGAGCGCAAAACATTCAGTACTTC; CDR3 protein: CASSQDRGAQNIQYF
clone size: NA; J gene: TRBJ2-7; D gene: TRBD2; V gene: TRBV5-1; CDR3 DNA: TGCGCCAGCAGCTTGTGGTTCGGGACTAGCGTTGGCGAGCAGTACTTC; CDR3 protein: CASSLWFGTSVGEQYF
clone size: NA; J gene: TRBJ1-1; D gene: NA; V gene: TRBV5-5; CDR3 DNA: TGTGCCAGCAGCTTGGGTAGAAACGGTGAAGCTTTCTTT; CDR3 protein: CASSLGRNGEAFF
clone size: NA; J gene: TRBJ1-5; D gene: NA; V gene: TRBV9; CDR3 DNA: TGTGCCAGCAGCGTAGGCGAGAAAGGGCAGCCCCAGCATTTT; CDR3 protein: CASSVGEKGQPQHF